The 12 T cell receptor beta chains below all came from one sample that was sequenced in a study of cytomegalovirus exposure and HLA in healthy donors. The PCR employed 60 Vbeta primers together with 13 Jbeta primers. The data were produced by immunoSEQ multiplex PCR, yet TCRdb's version contains in-frame clones alone and is incomplete. The sample has around 140,000 clones, about 78% seen once. Sequenced material: PBMCs. The receptors derive from a female donor in good health and CMV-seronegative.

The chain combines TRBV7-3 with TRBJ1-1; D is possibly TRBD1 (5 bases). The CDR3 spans 13 residues. CDR1 is SGHTA, CDR2 FQGTGA, per germline. Trimming cost V 5 bases and J 1 base, with 8 bases left between them. The DNA of the CDR3 is TGTGCCAGCAGCCCCCAGGGGAACACTGAAGCTTTCTTT. The encoded protein is CASSPQGNTEAFF.

This sequence joins TRBV2 and TRBJ2-1, with TRBD1 as a possible D gene (6 bases). This CDR3 contains 13 residues. The germline V gene has CDR1 SNHLY and CDR2 FYNNEI. The germline V and J ends were trimmed by 5 bases and 9 bases, with 14 bases remaining between them. CDR3 loop: CASSYRQASEQFF. The CDR3 region has the DNA TGTGCCAGCAGTTATCGACAGGCCAGTGAGCAGTTCTTC.

This chain uses TRBV2 with TRBJ1-5, with TRBD1 identical over 10 bases. CDR1 and CDR2 (germline): SNHLY, FYNNEI. V shed 9 bases, J shed 6 bases, and the junction held 5 bases outside the gene matches. This CDR3 is built from 13 residues. Here the CDR3 reads CASMTGGGQPQHF. The DNA of the CDR3 is TGTGCCAGTATGACAGGGGGCGGTCAGCCCCAGCATTTT.

This sequence joins TRBV5-1 and TRBJ2-7; the D gene is possibly TRBD1 (5 bases). V lost 0 bases to trimming and J lost 2 bases, with 12 bases between them. CDR3 size: 15 residues. Germline values: CDR1 SGHRS, CDR2 YFSETQ. The DNA of the CDR3 is TGCGCCAGCAGCTTGGTAAGGGGCCTTACCTACGAGCAGTACTTC. Translated, it gives CASSLVRGLTYEQYF.

The V gene is TRBV5-1, the J gene TRBJ2-3; 8 nucleotides align to TRBD2. V was pared by 4 bases and J by 6 bases, with 10 bases of the junction left unmatched. The V gene's germline CDR1 is SGHRS and CDR2 YFSETQ. This CDR3 contains 15 residues. CDR3 in amino acids: CASSPRQAGEDTQYF. Written as DNA, the CDR3 is TGCGCCAGCAGCCCCAGACAAGCGGGAGAGGATACGCAGTATTTT.

The rearrangement links TRBV5-4 to TRBJ2-5, with 14 bases identical to TRBD2. The V gene's germline CDR1 is SGHNT and CDR2 YYREEE (reference sequence). The CDR3 runs to 16 residues. V gave up 4 bases and J gave up 2 bases; unmatched junction bases: 4. CDR3: CASSPGTSGRQETQYF. The CDR3 coding sequence is TGTGCCAGCAGCCCGGGGACTAGCGGGAGACAAGAGACCCAGTACTTC.

V is TRBV29-1 and J is TRBJ2-3; 11 bases map to TRBD1. Per germline, CDR1 SQVTM and CDR2 ANQGSEA. V trimming: 4 bases; J trimming: 6 bases; junction bases outside the gene matches: 3. The CDR3 loop spans 13 amino acids. The CDR3 DNA sequence: TGCAGCGTTGCGGGACAGGGGGTTGATACGCAGTATTTT. Protein product: CSVAGQGVDTQYF.

The chain has TRBV5-4 and TRBJ1-2, with 9 bases identical to TRBD1. The trim removed 3 bases at V and 7 bases at J, leaving 13 bases unmatched. This CDR3 is built from 16 residues. Germline V gene lookup returns CDR1 SGHNT and CDR2 YYREEE (reference sequence). The CDR3, as DNA: TGTGCCAGCAGCTCCGGACAGGGGAAGGACACTGGTGGCTACACCTTC. Translating gives CASSSGQGKDTGGYTF.

The genes are TRBV5-4 and TRBJ2-7, with 7 bases lining up with TRBD1. The length of the CDR3 is 14 residues. CDR1 is SGHNT, CDR2 YYREEE, per germline (reference sequence). V was clipped by 3 bases and J by 0 bases; unmatched bases: 3. The CDR3 is CASSSTGYSYEQYF. In nucleotides, the CDR3 is TGTGCCAGCAGCTCGACAGGGTACTCCTACGAGCAGTACTTC.

This chain connects TRBV4-1 to TRBJ1-6, with TRBD1 identical over 9 bases. Losses at the gene ends were 0 bases for V and 10 bases for J; bases not matched to a gene: 4. CDR3 size: 15 residues. CDR1 is MGHRA and CDR2 is YSYEKL in the germline V gene. CDR3 residues: CASSQERDRVSPLHF. CDR3 nucleotide sequence: TGCGCCAGCAGCCAAGAAAGGGACAGGGTATCACCCCTCCACTTT.

This clone was seen more than once but under ten times. The chain combines TRBV19 with TRBJ2-7, with TRBD1 identical over 12 bases. V shed 5 bases and J 5 bases; nucleotides not matched to a gene: 7. CDR3 size: 15 residues. From germline, CDR1 is LNHDA and CDR2 SQIVND (reference sequence). CDR3: CASSETGTGGDEQYF. For the CDR3, the DNA is TGTGCCAGTAGTGAAACCGGGACAGGGGGCGACGAGCAGTACTTC.

The rearrangement joins TRBV9 to TRBJ2-1; weak D call: TRBD2 (5 bases). The CDR3 totals 17 residues. Looked up from germline, CDR1 is SGDLS and CDR2 is YYNGEE. Trimming removed 0 bases from V and 0 bases from J, with 13 bases in between. The CDR3 region has the DNA TGTGCCAGCAGCGTAGCTATTGGGGAGAGCTCCTACAATGAGCAGTTCTTC. Its translation: CASSVAIGESSYNEQFF. Supplemented by reference TRBV9 and TRBJ2-1, the full variable domain reads DSGVTQTPKHLITATGQRVTLRCSPRSGDLSVYWYQQSLDQGLQFLIQYYNGEERAKGNILERFSAQQFPDLHSELNLSSLELGDSALYFCASSVAIGESSYNEQFFGPGTRLTVL.